The source of this T cell receptor beta chain is a study of cytomegalovirus exposure and HLA in healthy donors. Whole-study findings and limits: Cytomegalovirus status was reportedly diagnosed by the classifier with high sensitivity and specificity.

V was shortened by 7 bases and J by 1 base, with 11 bases between the two germline ends. CDR3 length: 14 residues. CDR1 and CDR2 (germline): LNHDA, SQIVND (reference sequence). A note on this clone: As yet, its antigen is unknown.

Libraries were prepared by immunoSEQ multiplex PCR; TCRdb keeps only in-frame clonotypes and omits some of them. The table lists tens of thousands of clones, around 96% of them singletons. The chain carries TRBV19 and TRBJ2-1, with D perhaps matching TRBD2 (6 bases). The specimen was PBMCs. This receptor was identified in a man aged 18-30 years in good health and CMV-seropositive. As DNA, the CDR3 is TGTGCCAGTATTGGGGCGGGATCCTACAATGAGCAGTTCTTC. It yields the protein CASIGAGSYNEQFF.